The rows below give T cell receptor beta chains drawn from one sample of a study of T cells in localized non-small cell lung cancer. Measured with immunoSEQ multiplex PCR; TCRdb has only the in-frame clones, and not every one. Among around 90,000 clones listed, around 82% were seen once. Material: PBMCs, obtained before any cancer treatment. The receptors originated from a man aged 40 to 70 with stage II squamous cell lung carcinoma. CDR3s include the opening cysteine and the closing phenylalanine or tryptophan. The D gene is left open where the match is weak. Only some rows state a clone size, as once, few, many or a class for expanded clones.

j_gene: TRBJ2-5
abundance: .
v_gene: TRBV7-9
d_gene: .
CDR3aa: CASSPGLAAQYF
CDR3nt: TGTGCCAGCAGCCCCGGTCTGGCGGCCCAGTACTTC

j_gene: TRBJ2-2
abundance: .
v_gene: TRBV11-2
d_gene: .
CDR3aa: CASSLIAGVTGELFF
CDR3nt: TGTGCCAGCAGCTTAATTGCAGGGGTCACCGGGGAGCTGTTTTTT

j_gene: TRBJ2-7
abundance: .
v_gene: TRBV18
d_gene: .
CDR3aa: CASSPRRSSYEQYF
CDR3nt: TGTGCCAGCTCACCACGGAGAAGCTCCTACGAGCAGTACTTC

j_gene: TRBJ2-7
abundance: .
v_gene: TRBV5-4
d_gene: .
CDR3aa: CASSLERSSGEQYF
CDR3nt: TGTGCCAGCAGCTTGGAGAGATCATCCGGCGAGCAGTACTTC

j_gene: TRBJ2-3
abundance: .
v_gene: TRBV9
d_gene: .
CDR3aa: CASSGGTGADTQYF
CDR3nt: TGTGCCAGCAGCGGAGGAACCGGGGCAGATACGCAGTATTTT

j_gene: TRBJ1-1
abundance: .
v_gene: TRBV7-9
d_gene: .
CDR3aa: CASSPLRGRGNTEAFF
CDR3nt: TGTGCCAGCAGCCCGTTGCGGGGGAGAGGAAACACTGAAGCTTTCTTT

j_gene: TRBJ2-3
abundance: once
v_gene: TRBV4-1
d_gene: TRBD2
CDR3aa: CASSQDPGLAGFGADTQYF
CDR3nt: TGCGCCAGCAGCCAAGATCCCGGACTAGCGGGTTTCGGGGCAGATACGCAGTATTTT

j_gene: TRBJ1-5
abundance: few
v_gene: TRBV30
d_gene: .
CDR3aa: CAWMRKGWNQPQHF
CDR3nt: TGTGCCTGGATGCGAAAGGGTTGGAATCAGCCCCAGCATTTT

j_gene: TRBJ2-7
abundance: .
v_gene: TRBV18
d_gene: .
CDR3aa: CASSPPAQDEQYF
CDR3nt: TGTGCCAGCTCACCACCAGCCCAGGACGAGCAGTACTTC

j_gene: TRBJ2-7
abundance: .
v_gene: TRBV11-2
d_gene: .
CDR3aa: CASSFGAGAYEQYF
CDR3nt: TGTGCCAGCAGCTTCGGGGCAGGTGCCTACGAGCAGTACTTC

j_gene: TRBJ2-2
abundance: .
v_gene: TRBV2
d_gene: TRBD2
CDR3aa: CASSNIAGGPGELFF
CDR3nt: TGTGCCAGCAGCAATATAGCGGGAGGGCCCGGGGAGCTGTTTTTT

j_gene: TRBJ2-6
abundance: once
v_gene: TRBV9
d_gene: TRBD1
CDR3aa: CASSVSGGFTGANVLTF
CDR3nt: TGTGCCAGCAGCGTTTCAGGGGGCTTTACTGGGGCCAACGTCCTGACTTTC

j_gene: TRBJ2-3
abundance: .
v_gene: TRBV28
d_gene: TRBD1
CDR3aa: CASSTDRGSTDTQYF
CDR3nt: TGTGCCAGCAGCACCGACAGGGGGAGCACAGATACGCAGTATTTT

j_gene: TRBJ1-6
abundance: .
v_gene: TRBV6-1
d_gene: TRBD1
CDR3aa: CASSLTGGYNSPLHF
CDR3nt: TGTGCCAGCAGTTTGACAGGGGGCTATAATTCACCCCTCCACTTT

j_gene: TRBJ2-7
abundance: .
v_gene: TRBV4-3
d_gene: TRBD1
CDR3aa: CASSQDWDSAYEQYF
CDR3nt: TGCGCCAGCAGCCAAGATTGGGACAGTGCCTACGAGCAGTACTTC

j_gene: TRBJ1-5
abundance: few
v_gene: TRBV6-1
d_gene: .
CDR3aa: CASSERSNQPQHF
CDR3nt: TGTGCCAGCAGTGAAAGGAGCAATCAGCCCCAGCATTTT

j_gene: TRBJ2-7
abundance: .
v_gene: TRBV7-9
d_gene: .
CDR3aa: CASSLSSYEQYF
CDR3nt: TGTGCCAGCAGCCTATCTAGCTACGAGCAGTACTTC

j_gene: TRBJ2-5
abundance: .
v_gene: TRBV27
d_gene: TRBD2
CDR3aa: CASSQTSEGRETQYF
CDR3nt: TGTGCCAGCAGCCAGACTAGCGAAGGGAGAGAGACCCAGTACTTC

j_gene: TRBJ1-2
abundance: .
v_gene: TRBV19
d_gene: .
CDR3aa: CASSPWDTEYGYTF
CDR3nt: TGTGCCAGTAGTCCCTGGGACACCGAATATGGCTACACCTTC

j_gene: TRBJ2-5
abundance: .
v_gene: TRBV7-6
d_gene: .
CDR3aa: CASSLAFAGASQETQYF
CDR3nt: TGTGCCAGCAGCTTAGCTTTTGCAGGGGCCAGCCAAGAGACCCAGTACTTC